The clone carrying this T cell receptor (beta chain) appeared once. V was pared by 5 bases and J by 7 bases, with 20 bases between. Looked up from germline, CDR1 is SGHKS and CDR2 is YYEKEE (reference sequence). The CDR3 spans 15 residues. The data stem from a study of T cell responses to AZD1222 COVID-19 vaccine. The method was immunoSEQ multiplex PCR; TCRdb's version includes in-frame clones alone and lacks a portion of them. The table includes about 150,000 clones, roughly 92% detected once. The source is an adult in good health. The sequences come from peripheral blood, collected on day 0 of AZD1222 vaccination. The rearrangement links TRBV5-5 to TRBJ2-3; a possible D gene is TRBD2 (6 bases). The CDR3 sequence: CASRPVGGEVYTQYF. Written as DNA, the CDR3 is TGTGCCAGCAGACCTGTGGGGGGTGAGGTATATACGCAGTATTTT.